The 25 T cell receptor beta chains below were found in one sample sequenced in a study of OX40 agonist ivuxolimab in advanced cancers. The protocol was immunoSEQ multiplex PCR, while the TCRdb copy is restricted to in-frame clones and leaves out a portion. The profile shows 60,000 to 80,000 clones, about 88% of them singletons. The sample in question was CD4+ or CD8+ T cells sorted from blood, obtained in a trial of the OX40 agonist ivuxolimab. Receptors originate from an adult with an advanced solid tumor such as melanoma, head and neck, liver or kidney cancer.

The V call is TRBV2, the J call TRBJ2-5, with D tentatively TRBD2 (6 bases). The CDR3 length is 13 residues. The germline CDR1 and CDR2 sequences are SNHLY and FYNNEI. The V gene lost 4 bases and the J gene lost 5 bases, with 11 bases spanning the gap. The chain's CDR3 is CASSGRERETQYF. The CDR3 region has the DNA TGTGCCAGCAGTGGACGGGAGCGGGAGACCCAGTACTTC.

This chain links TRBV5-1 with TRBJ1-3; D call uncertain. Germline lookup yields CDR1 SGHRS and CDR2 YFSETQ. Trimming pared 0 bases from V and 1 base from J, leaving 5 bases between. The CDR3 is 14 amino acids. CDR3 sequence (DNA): TGCGCCAGCAGCTTGGCTGGGTCTGGAAACACCATATATTTT. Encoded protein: CASSLAGSGNTIYF.

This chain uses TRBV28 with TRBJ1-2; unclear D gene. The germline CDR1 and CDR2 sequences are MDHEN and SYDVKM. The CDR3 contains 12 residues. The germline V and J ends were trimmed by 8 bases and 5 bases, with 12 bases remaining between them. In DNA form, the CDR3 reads TGTGCCAGCTCTGACGGGATTTATGGCTACACCTTC. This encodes CASSDGIYGYTF.

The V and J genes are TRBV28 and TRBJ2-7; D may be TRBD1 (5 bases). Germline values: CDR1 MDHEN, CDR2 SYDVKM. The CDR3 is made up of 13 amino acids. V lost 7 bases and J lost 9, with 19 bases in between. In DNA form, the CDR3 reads TGTGCCAGCACGAGGACCCTGGGGCGAGGGCAGTACTTC. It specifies CASTRTLGRGQYF.

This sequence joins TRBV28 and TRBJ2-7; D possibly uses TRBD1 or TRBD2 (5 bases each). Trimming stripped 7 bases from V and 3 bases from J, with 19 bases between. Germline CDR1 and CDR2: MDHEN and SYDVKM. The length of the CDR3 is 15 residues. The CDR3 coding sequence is TGTGCCAGCACCCCCAAATCGGGGCTTTTCTACGAGCAGTACTTC. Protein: CASTPKSGLFYEQYF.

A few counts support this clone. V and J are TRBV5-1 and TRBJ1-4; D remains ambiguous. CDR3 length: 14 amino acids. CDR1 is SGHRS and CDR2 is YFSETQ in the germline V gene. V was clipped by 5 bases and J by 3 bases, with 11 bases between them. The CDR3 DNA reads TGCGCCAGCAGACCGGACGTGGCTAATGAAAAACTGTTTTTT. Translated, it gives CASRPDVANEKLFF. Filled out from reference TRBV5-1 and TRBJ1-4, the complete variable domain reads KAGVTQTPRYLIKTRGQQVTLSCSPISGHRSVSWYQQTPGQGLQFLFEYFSETQRNKGNFPGRFSGRQFSNSRSEMNVSTLELGDSALYLCASRPDVANEKLFFGSGTQLSVL.

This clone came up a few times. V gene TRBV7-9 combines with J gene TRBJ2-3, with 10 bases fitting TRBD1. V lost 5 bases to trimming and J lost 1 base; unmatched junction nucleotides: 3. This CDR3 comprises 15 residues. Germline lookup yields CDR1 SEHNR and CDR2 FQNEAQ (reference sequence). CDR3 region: CASSMTGGGTDTQYF. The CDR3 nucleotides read TGTGCCAGCAGCATGACAGGGGGCGGCACAGATACGCAGTATTTT.

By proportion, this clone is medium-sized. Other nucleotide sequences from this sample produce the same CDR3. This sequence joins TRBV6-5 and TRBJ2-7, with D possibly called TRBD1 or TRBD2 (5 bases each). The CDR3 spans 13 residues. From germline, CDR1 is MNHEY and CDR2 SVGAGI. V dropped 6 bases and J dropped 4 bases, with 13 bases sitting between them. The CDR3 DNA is TGTGCCAGCAGCCGGGACCCACGATACGAGCAGTACTTC. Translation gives CASSRDPRYEQYF.

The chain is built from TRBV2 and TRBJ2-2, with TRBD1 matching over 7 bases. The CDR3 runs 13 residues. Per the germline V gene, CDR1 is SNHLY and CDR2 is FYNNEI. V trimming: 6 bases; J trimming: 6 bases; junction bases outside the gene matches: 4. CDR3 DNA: TGTGCCAGCAGCCCGACAGGGCCCGGGGAGCTGTTTTTT. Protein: CASSPTGPGELFF.

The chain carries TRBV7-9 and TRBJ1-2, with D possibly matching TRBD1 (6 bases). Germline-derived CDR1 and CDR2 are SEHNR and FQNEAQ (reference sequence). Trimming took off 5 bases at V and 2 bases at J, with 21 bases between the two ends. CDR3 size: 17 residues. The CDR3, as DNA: TGTGCCAGCAGCCCCCGGAACCTCCAGGGGAGGAACTATGGCTACACCTTC. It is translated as CASSPRNLQGRNYGYTF.

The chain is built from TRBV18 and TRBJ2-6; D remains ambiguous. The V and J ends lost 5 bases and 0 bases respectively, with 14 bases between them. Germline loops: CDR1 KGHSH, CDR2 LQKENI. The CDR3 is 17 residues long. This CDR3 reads CASSTLFRASGANVLTF. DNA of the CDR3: TGTGCCAGCTCAACCCTATTTCGCGCCTCTGGGGCCAACGTCCTGACTTTC.

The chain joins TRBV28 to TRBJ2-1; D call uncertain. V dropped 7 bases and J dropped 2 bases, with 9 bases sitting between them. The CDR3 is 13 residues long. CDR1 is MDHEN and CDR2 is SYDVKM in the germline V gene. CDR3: CASTQSPYNEQFF. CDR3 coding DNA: TGTGCCAGCACACAATCCCCCTACAATGAGCAGTTCTTC.

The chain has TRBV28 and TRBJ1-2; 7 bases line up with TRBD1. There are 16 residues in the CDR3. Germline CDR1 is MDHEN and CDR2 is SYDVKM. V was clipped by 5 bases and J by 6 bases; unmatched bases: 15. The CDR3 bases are TGTGCCAGCAGTCCCCCCGACAGGACAGGCACTGATGGCTACACCTTC. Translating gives CASSPPDRTGTDGYTF.

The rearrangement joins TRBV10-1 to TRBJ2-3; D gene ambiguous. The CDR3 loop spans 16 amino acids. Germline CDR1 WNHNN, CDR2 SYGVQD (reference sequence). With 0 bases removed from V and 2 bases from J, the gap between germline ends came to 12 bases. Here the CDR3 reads CASSESWGINTDTQYF. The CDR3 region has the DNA TGCGCCAGCAGTGAGTCGTGGGGAATCAACACAGATACGCAGTATTTT.

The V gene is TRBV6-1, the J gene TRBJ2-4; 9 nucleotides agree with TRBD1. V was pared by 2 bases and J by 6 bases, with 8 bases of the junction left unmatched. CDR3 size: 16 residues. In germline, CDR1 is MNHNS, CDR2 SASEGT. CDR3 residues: CASSEKRDRVRNIQYF. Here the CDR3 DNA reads TGTGCCAGCAGTGAAAAGAGGGACAGGGTTCGAAACATTCAGTACTTC.

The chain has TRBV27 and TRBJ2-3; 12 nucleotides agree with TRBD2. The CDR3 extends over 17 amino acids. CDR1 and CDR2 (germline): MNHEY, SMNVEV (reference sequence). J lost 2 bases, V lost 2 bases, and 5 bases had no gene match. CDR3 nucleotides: TGTGCCAGCAGTTTAACGACTAGCGGGAGCCCCACAGATACGCAGTATTTT. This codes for CASSLTTSGSPTDTQYF.

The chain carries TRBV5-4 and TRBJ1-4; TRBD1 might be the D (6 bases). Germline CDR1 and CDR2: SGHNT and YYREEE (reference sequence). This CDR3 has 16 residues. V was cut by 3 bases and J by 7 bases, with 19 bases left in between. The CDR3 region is CASSSDEGVRGEKLFF. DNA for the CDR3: TGTGCCAGCAGCTCCGACGAGGGGGTTCGAGGTGAAAAACTGTTTTTT.

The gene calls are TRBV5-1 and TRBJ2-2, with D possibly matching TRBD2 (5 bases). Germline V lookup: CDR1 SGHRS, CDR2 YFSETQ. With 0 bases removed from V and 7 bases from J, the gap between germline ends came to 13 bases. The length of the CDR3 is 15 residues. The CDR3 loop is CASSLAGILGGELFF. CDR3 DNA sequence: TGCGCCAGCAGCTTGGCCGGGATCCTAGGCGGGGAGCTGTTTTTT.

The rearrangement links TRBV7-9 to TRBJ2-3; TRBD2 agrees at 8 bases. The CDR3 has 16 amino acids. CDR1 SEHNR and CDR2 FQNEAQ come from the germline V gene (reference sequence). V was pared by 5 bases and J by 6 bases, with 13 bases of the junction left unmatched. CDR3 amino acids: CASSQALAGPVDTQYF. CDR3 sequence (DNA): TGTGCCAGCAGCCAAGCGCTAGCGGGCCCCGTCGATACGCAGTATTTT.

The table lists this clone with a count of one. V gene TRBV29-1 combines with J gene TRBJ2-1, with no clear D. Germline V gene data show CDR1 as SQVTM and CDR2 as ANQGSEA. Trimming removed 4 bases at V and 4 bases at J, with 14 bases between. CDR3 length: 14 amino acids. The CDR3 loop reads CSVVTFSSYNEQFF. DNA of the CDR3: TGCAGCGTTGTAACATTTAGTTCTTACAATGAGCAGTTCTTC.

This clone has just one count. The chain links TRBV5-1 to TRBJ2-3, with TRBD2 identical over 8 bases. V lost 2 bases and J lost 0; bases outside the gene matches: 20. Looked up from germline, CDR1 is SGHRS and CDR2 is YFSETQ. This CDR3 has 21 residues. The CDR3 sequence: CASSLLALTGRGALSTDTQYF. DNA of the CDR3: TGCGCCAGCAGCTTACTTGCGCTGACTGGGCGGGGGGCGCTCAGCACAGATACGCAGTATTTT.

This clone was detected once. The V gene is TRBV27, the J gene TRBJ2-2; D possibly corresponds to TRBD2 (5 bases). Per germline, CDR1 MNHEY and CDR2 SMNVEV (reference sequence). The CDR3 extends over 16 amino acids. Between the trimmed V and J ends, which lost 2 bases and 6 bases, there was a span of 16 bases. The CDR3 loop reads CASSLGLTARSGELFF. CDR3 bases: TGTGCCAGCAGTTTAGGACTCACCGCCCGATCCGGGGAGCTGTTTTTT.

The CDR3 region has the DNA TGCGCCAGCAGTGCCGGGACTAGAGGATCTCGGGAGCAGTACTTC. This codes for CASSAGTRGSREQYF. This chain joins TRBV10-1 and TRBJ2-7; 8 nucleotides align to TRBD2. This CDR3 has 15 amino acids. Germline CDR1 reads WNHNN; CDR2 reads SYGVQD (reference sequence). Losses at the gene ends were 4 bases for V and 7 bases for J; bases not matched to a gene: 12.

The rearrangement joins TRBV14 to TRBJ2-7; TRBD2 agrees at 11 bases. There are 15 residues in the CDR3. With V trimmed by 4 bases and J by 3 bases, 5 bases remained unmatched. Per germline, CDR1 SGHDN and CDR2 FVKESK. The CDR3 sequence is CASSRPTSGDYEQYF. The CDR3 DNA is TGTGCCAGCAGCCGACCGACTAGCGGGGACTACGAGCAGTACTTC. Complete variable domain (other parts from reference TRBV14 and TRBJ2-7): EAGVTQFPSHSVIEKGQTVTLRCDPISGHDNLYWYRRVMGKEIKFLLHFVKESKQDESGMPNNRFLAERTGGTYSTLKVQPAELEDSGVYFCASSRPTSGDYEQYFGPGTRLTVT.

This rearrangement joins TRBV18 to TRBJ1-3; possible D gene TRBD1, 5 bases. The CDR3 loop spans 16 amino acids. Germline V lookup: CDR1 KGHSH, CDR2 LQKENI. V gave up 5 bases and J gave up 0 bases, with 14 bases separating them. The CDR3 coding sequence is TGTGCCAGCTCAGAGGTGCAGGGCCTCTCTGGAAACACCATATATTTT. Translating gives CASSEVQGLSGNTIYF.